The T cell receptor beta chain described here comes from a study of CD8+CD57+ T cells in acquired aplastic anemia. In the study overall: Sorted CD4+ plus CD8+ cells gave DNA averaging roughly 3.2 ug. Notes on the study in general: Common to patients and controls were twenty-nine CD8+ CDR3 sequences.

The length of the CDR3 is 12 residues. Looked up from germline, CDR1 is DFQATT and CDR2 is SNEGSKA (reference sequence). V was trimmed by 1 base and J by 4 bases, leaving 6 bases between them. Template material for TCR beta VDJ and CDR3 profiling consisted of genomic DNA. TCRdb passed the reads through MiXCR, listing each CDR3 protein once. In the table there are about 120,000 distinct CDR3 sequences, 50% to 70% of which are singletons. Before being chosen for sequencing, patients had shown CD8+CD57+ cell expansion by flow cytometry. No therapy had been given to the patients at the time of blood sampling. In the case of this clonotype: Its specificity is unknown.

The sample taken for sequencing was sorted CD4+, CD8+, or CD8+CD57+ T cells (not recorded which) from PBMCs. This chain links TRBV20-1 with TRBJ2-3; D uncertain. The clonotype comes from a human donor with aplastic anemia. The CDR3 spells CSARGRADTQYF. The CDR3 DNA reads as TGCAGTGCTAGAGGCAGAGCAGATACGCAGTATTTT.